This T cell receptor beta chain was captured by sequencing in a study of cytomegalovirus exposure and HLA in healthy donors. Clones were sequenced by immunoSEQ multiplex PCR, and TCRdb holds only the in-frame ones, with some missing. The table lists 220,000 or so clones, around 80% of them singletons, with more than 13% in the top ten. The CDR3 has 14 residues. Germline V gene data show CDR1 as MGHDK and CDR2 as SYGVNS. V was clipped by 6 bases and J by 3 bases; unmatched bases: 4. The TCR was taken from a woman aged 30 to 39 in good health and CMV-seropositive. The sequenced sample was PBMCs. The gene calls are TRBV25-1 and TRBJ1-5; 8 bases line up with TRBD1. The CDR3 bases are TGTGCCAGCAGGGGACAGGACCCCAATCAGCCCCAGCATTTT. This translates into CASRGQDPNQPQHF. The full variable domain, its missing parts supplied by reference TRBV25-1 and TRBJ1-5, is EADIYQTPRYLVIGTGKKITLECSQTMGHDKMYWYQQDPGMELHLIHYSYGVNSTEKGDLSSESTVSRIRTEHFPLTLESARPSHTSQYLCASRGQDPNQPQHFGDGTRLSIL.